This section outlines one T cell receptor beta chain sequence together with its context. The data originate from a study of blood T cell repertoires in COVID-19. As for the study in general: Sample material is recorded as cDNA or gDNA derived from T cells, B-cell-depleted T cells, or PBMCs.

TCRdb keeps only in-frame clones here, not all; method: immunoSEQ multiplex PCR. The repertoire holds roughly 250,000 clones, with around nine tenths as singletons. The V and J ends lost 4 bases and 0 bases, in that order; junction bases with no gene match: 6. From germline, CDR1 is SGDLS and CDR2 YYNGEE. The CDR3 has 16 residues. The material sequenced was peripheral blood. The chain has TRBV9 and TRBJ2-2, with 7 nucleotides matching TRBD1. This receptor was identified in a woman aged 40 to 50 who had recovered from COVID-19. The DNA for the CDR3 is TGTGCCAGCAGCACGGGACAGCGTACGAACACCGGGGAGCTGTTTTTT. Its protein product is CASSTGQRTNTGELFF.